This T cell receptor (beta chain) originates from a study of blood T cell repertoires in COVID-19. Germline values: CDR1 SGHDN, CDR2 FVKESK. CDR3 size: 14 residues. Deletions cut 4 bases from V and 0 bases from J, with 9 bases between. In the authors' methods: Reference gene primers were amplified, and this amplification served to estimate nucleated cell counts. TCRdb's table, derived via immunoSEQ multiplex PCR, lists solely in-frame clones and lacks some. V and J calls and clone size are copied from that table; D and trimming were computed from the DNA. The sample consists of 240,000 or so clones, roughly 86% of them appearing once.

V usage is TRBV14 and J usage is TRBJ1-1; unclear D gene. This sequence was found in a man older than 75 with acute or convalescent COVID-19. The sample taken for sequencing was peripheral blood. The CDR3 protein is CASSLHTMNTEAFF. The DNA for the CDR3 is TGTGCCAGCAGCCTGCATACAATGAACACTGAAGCTTTCTTT. Full variable domain (missing parts from reference TRBV14 and TRBJ1-1): EAGVTQFPSHSVIEKGQTVTLRCDPISGHDNLYWYRRVMGKEIKFLLHFVKESKQDESGMPNNRFLAERTGGTYSTLKVQPAELEDSGVYFCASSLHTMNTEAFFGQGTRLTVV.